What follows is one T cell receptor beta chain and its context. Per germline, CDR1 LNHDA and CDR2 SQIVND (reference sequence). With 7 bases removed from V and 8 bases from J, the gap between germline ends came to 20 bases. The CDR3 runs 14 residues. Clones were read by immunoSEQ multiplex PCR, and TCRdb kept only the in-frame ones, dropping some. This repertoire shows about 10,000 clones, roughly 80% found once; its top ten account for roughly 0.86%. The sample originates from a study of follicular helper T cells after annual influenza vaccination. Across the whole study: Some donors were sampled over the 2013-2014, 2014-2015 and 2015-2016 vaccinations.

Adults were given seasonal inactivated influenza vaccine, and blood CD4 subsets were sorted before and after vaccination. Community-dwelling subjects without influenza vaccination in the prior 6 months were enrolled. The sample was CXCR5- memory CD4+ T cells sorted from blood, taken 6 weeks after influenza vaccination. This receptor was obtained from an adult who received the influenza vaccine. J is TRBJ1-2 and V is TRBV19; D perhaps matches TRBD1 (6 bases). As DNA, the CDR3 is TGTGCCAGTAAAAGTTTTTTGGGGGCGGAGGGCTACACCTTC. Translated, it gives CASKSFLGAEGYTF. The full variable domain, its missing parts supplied by reference TRBV19 and TRBJ1-2, is DGGITQSPKYLFRKEGQNVTLSCEQNLNHDAMYWYRQDPGQGLRLIYYSQIVNDFQKGDIAEGYSVSREKKESFPLTVTSAQKNPTAFYLCASKSFLGAEGYTFGSGTRLTVV.